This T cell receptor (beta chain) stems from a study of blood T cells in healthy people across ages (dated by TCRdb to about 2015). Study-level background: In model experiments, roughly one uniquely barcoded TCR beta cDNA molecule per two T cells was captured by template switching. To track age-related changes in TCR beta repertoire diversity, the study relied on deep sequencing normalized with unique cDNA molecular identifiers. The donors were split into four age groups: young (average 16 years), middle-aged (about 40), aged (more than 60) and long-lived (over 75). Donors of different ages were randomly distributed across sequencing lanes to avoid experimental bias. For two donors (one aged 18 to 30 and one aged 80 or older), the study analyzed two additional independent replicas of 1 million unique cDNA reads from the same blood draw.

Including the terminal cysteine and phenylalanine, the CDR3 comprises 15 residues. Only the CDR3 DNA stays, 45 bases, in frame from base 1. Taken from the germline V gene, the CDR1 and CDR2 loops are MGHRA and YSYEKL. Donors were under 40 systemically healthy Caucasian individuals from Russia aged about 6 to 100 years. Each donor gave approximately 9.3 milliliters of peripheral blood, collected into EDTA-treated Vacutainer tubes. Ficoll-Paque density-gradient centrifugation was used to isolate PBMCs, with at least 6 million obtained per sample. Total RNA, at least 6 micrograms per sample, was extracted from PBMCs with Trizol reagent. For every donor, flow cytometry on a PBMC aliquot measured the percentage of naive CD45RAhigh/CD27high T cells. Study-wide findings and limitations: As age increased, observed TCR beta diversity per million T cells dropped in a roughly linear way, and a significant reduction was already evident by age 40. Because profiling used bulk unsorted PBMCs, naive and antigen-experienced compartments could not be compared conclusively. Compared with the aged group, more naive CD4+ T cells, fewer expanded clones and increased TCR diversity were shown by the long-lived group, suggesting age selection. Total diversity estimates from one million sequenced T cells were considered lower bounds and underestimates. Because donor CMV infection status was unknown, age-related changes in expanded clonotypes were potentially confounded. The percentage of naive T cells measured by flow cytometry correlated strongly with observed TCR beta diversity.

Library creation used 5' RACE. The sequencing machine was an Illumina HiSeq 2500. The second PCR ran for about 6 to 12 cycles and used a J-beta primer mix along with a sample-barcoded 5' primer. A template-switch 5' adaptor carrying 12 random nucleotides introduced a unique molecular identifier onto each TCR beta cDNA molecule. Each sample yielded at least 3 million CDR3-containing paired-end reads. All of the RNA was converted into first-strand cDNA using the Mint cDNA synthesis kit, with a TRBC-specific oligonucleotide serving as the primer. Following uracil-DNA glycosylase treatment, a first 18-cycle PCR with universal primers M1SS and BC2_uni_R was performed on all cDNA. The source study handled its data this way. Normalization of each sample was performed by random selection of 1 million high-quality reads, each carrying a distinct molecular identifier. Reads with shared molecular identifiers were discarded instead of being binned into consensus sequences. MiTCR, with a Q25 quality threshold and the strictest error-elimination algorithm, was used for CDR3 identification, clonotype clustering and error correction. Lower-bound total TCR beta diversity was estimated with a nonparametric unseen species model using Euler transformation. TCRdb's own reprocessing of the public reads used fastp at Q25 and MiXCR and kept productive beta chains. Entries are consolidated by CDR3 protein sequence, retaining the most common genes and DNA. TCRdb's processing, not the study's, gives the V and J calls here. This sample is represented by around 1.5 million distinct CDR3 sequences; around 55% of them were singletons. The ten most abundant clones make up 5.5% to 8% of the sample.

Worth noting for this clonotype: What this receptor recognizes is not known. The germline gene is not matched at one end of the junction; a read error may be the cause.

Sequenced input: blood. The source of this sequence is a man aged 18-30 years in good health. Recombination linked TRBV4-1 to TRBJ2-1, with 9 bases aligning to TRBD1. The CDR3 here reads CASSQAGTGINEQFF. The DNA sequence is TGCGCCAGTAGCCAAGCTGGGACAGGGATCAATGAGCAGTTCTTC.